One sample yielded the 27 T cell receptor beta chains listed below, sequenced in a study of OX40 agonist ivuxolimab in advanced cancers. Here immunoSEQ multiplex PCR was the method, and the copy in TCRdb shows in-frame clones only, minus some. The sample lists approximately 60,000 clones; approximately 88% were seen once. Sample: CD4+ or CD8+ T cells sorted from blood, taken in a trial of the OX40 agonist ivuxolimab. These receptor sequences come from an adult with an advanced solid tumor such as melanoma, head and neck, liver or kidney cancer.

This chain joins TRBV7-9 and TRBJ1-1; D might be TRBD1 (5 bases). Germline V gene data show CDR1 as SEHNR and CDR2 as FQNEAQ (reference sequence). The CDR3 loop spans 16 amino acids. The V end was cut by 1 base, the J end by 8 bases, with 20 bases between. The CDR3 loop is CASSLGGGGEHLEAFF. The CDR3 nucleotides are TGTGCCAGCAGCTTAGGCGGTGGGGGAGAGCACCTAGAAGCTTTCTTT.

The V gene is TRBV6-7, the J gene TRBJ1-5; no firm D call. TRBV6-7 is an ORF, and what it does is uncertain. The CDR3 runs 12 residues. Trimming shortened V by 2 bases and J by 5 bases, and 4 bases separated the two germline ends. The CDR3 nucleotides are TGTGCCAGCAGTTACCCCCATCAGCCCCAGCATTTT. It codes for CASSYPHQPQHF.

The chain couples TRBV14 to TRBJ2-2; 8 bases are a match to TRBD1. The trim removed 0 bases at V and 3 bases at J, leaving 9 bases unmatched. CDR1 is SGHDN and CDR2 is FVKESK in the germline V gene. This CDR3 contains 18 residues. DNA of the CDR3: TGTGCCAGCAGCCAAGAGTTAGGTCGACAGGGGTACACCGGGGAGCTGTTTTTT. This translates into CASSQELGRQGYTGELFF.

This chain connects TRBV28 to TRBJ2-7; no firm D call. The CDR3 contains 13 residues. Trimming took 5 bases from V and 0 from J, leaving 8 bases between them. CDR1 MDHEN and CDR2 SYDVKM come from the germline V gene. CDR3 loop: CASSLRTSYEQYF. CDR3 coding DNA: TGTGCCAGCAGTCTACGGACCTCCTACGAGCAGTACTTC. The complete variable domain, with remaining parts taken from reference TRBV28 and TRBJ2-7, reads DVKVTQSSRYLVKRTGEKVFLECVQDMDHENMFWYRQDPGLGLRLIYFSYDVKMKEKGDIPEGYSVSREKKERFSLILESASTNQTSMYLCASSLRTSYEQYFGPGTRLTVT.

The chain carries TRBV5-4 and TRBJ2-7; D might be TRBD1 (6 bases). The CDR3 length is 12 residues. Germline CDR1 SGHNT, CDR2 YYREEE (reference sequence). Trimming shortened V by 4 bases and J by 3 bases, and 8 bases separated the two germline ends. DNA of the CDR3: TGTGCCAGCAGCACGGACAGCTACGAGCAGTACTTC. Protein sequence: CASSTDSYEQYF.

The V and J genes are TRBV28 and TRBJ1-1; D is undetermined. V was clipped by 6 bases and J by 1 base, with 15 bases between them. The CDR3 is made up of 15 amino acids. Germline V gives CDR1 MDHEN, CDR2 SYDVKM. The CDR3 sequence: CASSISPGGNTEAFF. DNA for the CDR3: TGTGCCAGCAGCATATCACCGGGAGGGAACACTGAAGCTTTCTTT.

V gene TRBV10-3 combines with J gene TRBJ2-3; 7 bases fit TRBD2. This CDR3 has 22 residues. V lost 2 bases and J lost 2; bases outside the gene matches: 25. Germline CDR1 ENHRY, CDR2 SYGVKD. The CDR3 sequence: CAISEPMPGFGTRGTYTDTQYF. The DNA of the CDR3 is TGTGCCATCAGTGAGCCGATGCCCGGTTTCGGCACGCGGGGGACCTACACAGATACGCAGTATTTT.

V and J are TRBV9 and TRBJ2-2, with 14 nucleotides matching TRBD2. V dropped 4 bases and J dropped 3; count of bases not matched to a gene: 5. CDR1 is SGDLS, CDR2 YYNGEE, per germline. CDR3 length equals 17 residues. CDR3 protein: CASSWGLAGADTGELFF. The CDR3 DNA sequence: TGTGCCAGCAGCTGGGGACTAGCGGGAGCTGACACCGGGGAGCTGTTTTTT.

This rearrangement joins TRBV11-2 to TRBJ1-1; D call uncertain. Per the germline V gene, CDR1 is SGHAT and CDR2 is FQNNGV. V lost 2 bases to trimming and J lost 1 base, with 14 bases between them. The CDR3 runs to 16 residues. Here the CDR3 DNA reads TGTGCCAGCAGCTTATCGCAGGCAATCGCGAACACTGAAGCTTTCTTT. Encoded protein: CASSLSQAIANTEAFF.

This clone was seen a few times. CDR3 loop: CASSHGQGNTEAFF. In DNA form, the CDR3 reads TGCGCCAGCAGCCACGGACAGGGGAACACTGAAGCTTTCTTT. V and J are TRBV4-3 and TRBJ1-1; 8 nucleotides align to TRBD1. The V gene's germline CDR1 is LGHNA and CDR2 YSLEER. The CDR3 is made up of 14 amino acids. J lost 1 base, V lost 3 bases, and 1 base had no gene match.

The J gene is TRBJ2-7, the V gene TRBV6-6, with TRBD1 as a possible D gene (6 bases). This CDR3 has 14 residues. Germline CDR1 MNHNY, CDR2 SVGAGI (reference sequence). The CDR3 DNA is TGTGCCAGTAGTTCTACAGGGCCCCTAGGGGAGCAGTACGTC. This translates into CASSSTGPLGEQYV.

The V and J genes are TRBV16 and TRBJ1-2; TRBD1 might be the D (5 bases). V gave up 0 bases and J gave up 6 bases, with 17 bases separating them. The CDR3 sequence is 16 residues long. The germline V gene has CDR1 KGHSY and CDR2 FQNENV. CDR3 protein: CASSQSHPPGEHGYTF. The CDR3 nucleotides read TGTGCCAGCAGCCAATCCCACCCCCCGGGGGAGCATGGCTACACCTTC.

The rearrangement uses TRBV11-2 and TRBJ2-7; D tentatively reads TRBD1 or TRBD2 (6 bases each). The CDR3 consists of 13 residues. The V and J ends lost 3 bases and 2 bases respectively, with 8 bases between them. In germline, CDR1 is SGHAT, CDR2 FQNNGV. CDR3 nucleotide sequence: TGTGCCAGCAGCTTCGGGGGCCCCTACGAGCAGTACGTC. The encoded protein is CASSFGGPYEQYV.

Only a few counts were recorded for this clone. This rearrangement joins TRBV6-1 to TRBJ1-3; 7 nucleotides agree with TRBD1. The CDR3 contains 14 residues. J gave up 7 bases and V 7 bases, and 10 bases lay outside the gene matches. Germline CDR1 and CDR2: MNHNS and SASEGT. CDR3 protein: CASKDDRVWNTIYF. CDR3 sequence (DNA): TGTGCCAGCAAAGATGACAGGGTATGGAACACCATATATTTT.

The CDR3 nucleotides read TGTGCCACCAGCAGAGAAAGACTAGCGGGAGATCGGTACTTC. Amino acid sequence: CATSRERLAGDRYF. The chain is built from TRBV15 and TRBJ2-7; 12 bases fit TRBD2. Germline CDR1 LNHNV, CDR2 YYDKDF (reference sequence). The CDR3 length is 14 residues. V lost 0 bases to trimming and J lost 12 bases; unmatched junction nucleotides: 6. The full variable domain, rest sourced from reference TRBV15 and TRBJ2-7, is DAMVIQNPRYQVTQFGKPVTLSCSQTLNHNVMYWYQQKSSQAPKLLFHYYDKDFNNEADTPDNFQSRRPNTSFCFLDIRSPGLGDTAMYLCATSRERLAGDRYFGPGTRLTVT.

The CDR3 protein is CAWSGDGYTEAFF. The CDR3 coding sequence is TGTGCCTGGAGTGGAGACGGTTACACTGAAGCTTTCTTT. The chain uses TRBV30 and TRBJ1-1; no firm D call. Germline V gene sequence: CDR1 GTSNPN, CDR2 SVGIG (reference sequence). This CDR3 comprises 13 residues. V shed 1 base and J shed 3 bases, with 9 bases lying between them.

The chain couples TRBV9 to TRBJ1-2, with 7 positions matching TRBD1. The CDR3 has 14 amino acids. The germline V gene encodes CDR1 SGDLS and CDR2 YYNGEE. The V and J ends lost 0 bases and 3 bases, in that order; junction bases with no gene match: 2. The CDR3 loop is CASSVGGTDYGYTF. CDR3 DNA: TGTGCCAGCAGCGTAGGAGGGACAGACTATGGCTACACCTTC.

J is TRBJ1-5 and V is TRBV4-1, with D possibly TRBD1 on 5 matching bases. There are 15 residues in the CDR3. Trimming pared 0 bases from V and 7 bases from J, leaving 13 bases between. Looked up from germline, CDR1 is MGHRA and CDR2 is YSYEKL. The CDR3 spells CASSQDIGTGQPQHF. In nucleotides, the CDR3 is TGCGCCAGCAGCCAAGATATCGGGACGGGACAGCCCCAGCATTTT.

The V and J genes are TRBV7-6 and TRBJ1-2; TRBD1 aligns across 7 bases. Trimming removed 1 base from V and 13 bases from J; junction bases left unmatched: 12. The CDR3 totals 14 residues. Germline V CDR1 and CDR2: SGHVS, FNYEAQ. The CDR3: CASSLEGWDSRFTF. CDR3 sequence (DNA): TGTGCCAGCAGCTTAGAAGGCTGGGACAGCCGGTTCACCTTC.

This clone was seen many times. CDR3 sequence (DNA): TGTGCCAGTAGTCCAGGCAGGGTAGACACGAACACTGAAGCTTTCTTT. Translated, it gives CASSPGRVDTNTEAFF. The rearrangement joins TRBV19 to TRBJ1-1; a weak D match, TRBD1 (5 bases). Germline CDR1 LNHDA, CDR2 SQIVND (reference sequence). This CDR3 has 16 residues. Trimming stripped 5 bases from V and 1 base from J, with 17 bases between.

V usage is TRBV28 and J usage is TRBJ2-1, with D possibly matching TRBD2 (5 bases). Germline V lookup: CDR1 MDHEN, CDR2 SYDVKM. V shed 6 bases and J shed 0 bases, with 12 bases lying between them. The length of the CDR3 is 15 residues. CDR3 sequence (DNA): TGTGCCAGCAGACTCGGACTCAGCTCCTACAATGAGCAGTTCTTC. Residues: CASRLGLSSYNEQFF.

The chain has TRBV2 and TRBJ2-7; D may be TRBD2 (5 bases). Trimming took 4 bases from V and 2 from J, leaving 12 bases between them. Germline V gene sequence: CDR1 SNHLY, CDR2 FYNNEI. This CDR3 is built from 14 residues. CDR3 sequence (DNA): TGTGCCAGCAGTGGCGGACTGTCTCCCTACGAGCAGTACTTC. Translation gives CASSGGLSPYEQYF.

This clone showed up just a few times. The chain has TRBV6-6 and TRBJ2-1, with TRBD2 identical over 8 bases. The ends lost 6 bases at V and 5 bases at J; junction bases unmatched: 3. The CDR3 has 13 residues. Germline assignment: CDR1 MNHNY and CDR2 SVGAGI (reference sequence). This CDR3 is CASRGLANNEQFF. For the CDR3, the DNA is TGTGCCAGCAGAGGACTAGCAAACAATGAGCAGTTCTTC.

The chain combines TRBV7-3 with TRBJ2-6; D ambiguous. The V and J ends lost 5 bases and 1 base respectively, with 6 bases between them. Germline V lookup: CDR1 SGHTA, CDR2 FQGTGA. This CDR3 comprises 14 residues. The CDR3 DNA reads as TGTGCCAGCAGCAACCCTTCTGGGGCCAACGTCCTGACTTTC. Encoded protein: CASSNPSGANVLTF.

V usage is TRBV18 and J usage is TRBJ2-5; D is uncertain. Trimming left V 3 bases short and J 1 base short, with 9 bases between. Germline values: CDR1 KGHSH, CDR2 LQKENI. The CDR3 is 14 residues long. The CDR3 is CASSPVTSQETQYF. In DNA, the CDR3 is TGTGCCAGCTCACCTGTTACAAGCCAAGAGACCCAGTACTTC.

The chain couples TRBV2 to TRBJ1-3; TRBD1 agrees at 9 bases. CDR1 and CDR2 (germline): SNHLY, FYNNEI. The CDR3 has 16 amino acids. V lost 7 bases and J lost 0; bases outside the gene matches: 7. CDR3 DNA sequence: TGTGCCAGCACGGAACAGGGGGCTTTCTCTGGAAACACCATATATTTT. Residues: CASTEQGAFSGNTIYF.

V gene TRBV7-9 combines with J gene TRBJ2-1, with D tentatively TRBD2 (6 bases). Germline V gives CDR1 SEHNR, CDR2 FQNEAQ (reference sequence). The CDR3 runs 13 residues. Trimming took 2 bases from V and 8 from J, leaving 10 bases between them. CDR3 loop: CASSLWDSYEQFF. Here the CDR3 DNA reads TGTGCCAGCAGCTTATGGGACTCTTATGAGCAGTTCTTC.